Shown below are 20 T cell receptor beta chains from a single sample sequenced in a study of T-cell memory formation after mild COVID-19. TCRdb passed the 5' RACE reads through MiXCR, listing each CDR3 protein once. Of roughly 410,000 distinct CDR3 sequences in the sample, 20% to 25% were seen once. Sequencing was carried out using PBMCs or a T cell subset sorted from them (not recorded which). The origin of the receptors is an adult woman who had mild COVID-19 (a few samples of this study predate the infection). Cell type and time point are not known.

This clonotype appeared a few times. The CDR3 sequence is CASGGLKGETQYF. The CDR3 DNA follows: TGCGCCAGCGGAGGCCTCAAGGGAGAGACCCAGTACTTC. The chain is built from TRBV5-1 and TRBJ2-5, with D possibly TRBD2 on 5 matching bases. There are 13 residues in the CDR3. Looked up from germline, CDR1 is SGHRS and CDR2 is YFSETQ. Trimming left V 7 bases short and J 4 bases short, with 14 bases between. Together with reference TRBV5-1 and TRBJ2-5, the CDR3 gives the full variable domain: KAGVTQTPRYLIKTRGQQVTLSCSPISGHRSVSWYQQTPGQGLQFLFEYFSETQRNKGNFPGRFSGRQFSNSRSEMNVSTLELGDSALYLCASGGLKGETQYFGPGTRLLVL.

This clonotype was detected a few times. This chain uses TRBV4-1 with TRBJ1-5, with a weak D call TRBD1 (5 bases). Trimming removed 1 base from V and 3 bases from J, with 10 bases in between. CDR3 size: 15 residues. The V gene's germline CDR1 is MGHRA and CDR2 YSYEKL. This CDR3 is CASSQVGGFNQPQHF. The CDR3 DNA sequence: TGCGCCAGCAGCCAAGTCGGGGGTTTCAATCAGCCCCAGCATTTT.

The chain uses TRBV21-1 and TRBJ2-2. TRBV21-1 is classified as a pseudogene. The CDR3 is 14 residues long. In DNA, the CDR3 is TGTGCCAGCAGCTCCTCGGGACACACCGGGGAGCTGTTTTTT. This encodes CASSSSGHTGELFF.

This clonotype was observed a few times. The chain combines TRBV4-3 with TRBJ2-2; no clear D gene. The CDR3 loop spans 14 amino acids. Germline V lookup: CDR1 LGHNA, CDR2 YSLEER. The V end lost 0 bases, the J end lost 5 bases, and 7 bases lay between the germline ends. This CDR3 reads CASSQDWGTGELFF. The DNA for the CDR3 is TGCGCCAGCAGCCAAGACTGGGGAACCGGGGAGCTGTTTTTT.

The sample holds a few counts of this clonotype. The chain couples TRBV11-2 to TRBJ1-1; the match to TRBD1 covers 10 bases. This CDR3 region has 14 residues. The V and J ends lost 3 bases and 5 bases, in that order; junction bases with no gene match: 3. Per germline, CDR1 SGHAT and CDR2 FQNNGV. The CDR3: CASSFDRGLTEAFF. The CDR3 DNA sequence: TGTGCCAGCAGCTTTGACAGGGGGCTTACTGAAGCTTTCTTT. Full variable domain (outside the CDR3, taken from reference TRBV11-2 and TRBJ1-1): EAGVAQSPRYKIIEKRQSVAFWCNPISGHATLYWYQQILGQGPKLLIQFQNNGVVDDSQLPKDRFSAERLKGVDSTLKIQPAKLEDSAVYLCASSFDRGLTEAFFGQGTRLTVV.

V and J are TRBV6-2 or TRBV6-3 and TRBJ2-1; D remains ambiguous. CDR1 and CDR2 (germline): MNHEY, SVGEGT. The CDR3 is 14 residues long. V dropped 4 bases and J dropped 4 bases, with 11 bases sitting between them. The CDR3 DNA reads as TGTGCCAGCAGTTCTCCTCTTGCGTACAATGAGCAGTTCTTC. It translates to CASSSPLAYNEQFF.

This clonotype was counted between two and nine times. CDR3 DNA: TGTGCCAGCAGCTTAACTGGAGGCAGGGTGTTTGCCAATGAGCAGTTCTTC. Encoded protein: CASSLTGGRVFANEQFF. The chain is built from TRBV7-6 and TRBJ2-1; D might be TRBD1 or TRBD2, each matching 5 bases. The V and J ends lost 2 bases and 6 bases respectively, with 20 bases between them. This CDR3 has 17 amino acids. Germline CDR1 SGHVS, CDR2 FNYEAQ.

Concerning this clonotype: This may stem from a read error, because a much larger clone lies one nucleotide away. CDR3 sequence: CSDRDHRVGNQPQHF. As DNA, the CDR3 is TGCAGTGATAGAGACCACAGGGTTGGCAATCAGCCCCAGCATTTT. This sequence joins TRBV20-1 and TRBJ1-5; D is perhaps TRBD1 (6 bases). The CDR3 consists of 15 residues. In germline, CDR1 is DFQATT, CDR2 SNEGSKA (reference sequence).

This clonotype was seen many times. The chain has TRBV7-3 and TRBJ2-3; tentative D call: TRBD2 (6 bases). The CDR3 runs 13 residues. With 3 bases removed from V and 4 bases from J, the gap between germline ends came to 8 bases. Germline CDR1 reads SGHTA; CDR2 reads FQGTGA. CDR3 region: CASSFGGADTQYF. CDR3 DNA: TGTGCCAGCAGCTTTGGAGGGGCAGATACGCAGTATTTT. Drawing the rest from reference TRBV7-3 and TRBJ2-3, the complete variable domain is GAGVSQTPSNKVTEKGKYVELRCDPISGHTALYWYRQSLGQGPEFLIYFQGTGAADDSGLPNDRFFAVRPEGSVSTLKIQRTERGDSAVYLCASSFGGADTQYFGPGTRLTVL.

The gene calls are TRBV11-1 and TRBJ2-1; 7 bases agree with TRBD2. This CDR3 region has 12 residues. The V and J ends lost 4 bases and 9 bases, in that order; junction bases with no gene match: 3. Germline CDR1 reads SGHAT; CDR2 reads FQDESV (reference sequence). CDR3 coding DNA: TGTGCCAGCAGCTCTAGCGGACCTGAGCAGTTCTTC. Its translation is CASSSSGPEQFF.

The chain is built from TRBV19 and TRBJ2-7; 11 bases agree with TRBD2. Germline V CDR1 and CDR2: LNHDA, SQIVND (reference sequence). The CDR3 consists of 15 residues. J lost 0 bases, V lost 6 bases, and 4 bases had no gene match. The CDR3 bases are TGTGCCAGTAGCCGGGGGACTAGCGGCTCCTACGAGCAGTACTTC. Protein: CASSRGTSGSYEQYF.

V and J are TRBV9 and TRBJ1-2; TRBD1 matches at 11 bases. The CDR3 totals 16 residues. CDR1 is SGDLS and CDR2 is YYNGEE in the germline V gene. V trimming: 0 bases; J trimming: 7 bases; junction bases outside the gene matches: 8. The CDR3 sequence is CASSVASRTGGSGYTF. The DNA for the CDR3 is TGTGCCAGCAGCGTAGCTTCTAGGACAGGGGGCTCTGGCTACACCTTC.

This clonotype occurred once. The CDR3 region is CASSGPGQGTLSTDTQYF. The CDR3, as DNA: TGTGCCAGCAGTGGTCCGGGACAGGGGACCCTCAGCACAGATACGCAGTATTTT. The V call is TRBV6-5, the J call TRBJ2-3; TRBD1 matches at 10 bases. There are 18 residues in the CDR3. The germline V gene has CDR1 MNHEY and CDR2 SVGAGI. Losses at the gene ends were 5 bases for V and 0 bases for J; bases not matched to a gene: 11.

This chain connects TRBV30 to TRBJ1-2; no reliable D call. Germline V gene data show CDR1 as GTSNPN and CDR2 as SVGIG (reference sequence). The CDR3 spans 13 residues. Trimming pared 8 bases from V and 1 base from J, leaving 14 bases between. CDR3 nucleotides: TGTGCCAAAAAAATTGGCAGTAACTATGGCTACACCTTC. Translating gives CAKKIGSNYGYTF.

Here the CDR3 DNA reads TGTGCTAGTGGTTTGGCGGGACTAGGACATTTTAACGGGTACAATGAGCAGTTCTTC. The encoded protein is CASGLAGLGHFNGYNEQFF. The chain joins TRBV12-5 to TRBJ2-1, with 8 nucleotides matching TRBD2. Germline V gene lookup returns CDR1 LGHNT and CDR2 FRNRAP. This CDR3 contains 19 residues. Trimming cost V 1 base and J 4 bases; bases outside gene matches: 15. Filled out from reference TRBV12-5 and TRBJ2-1, the complete variable domain reads DARVTQTPRHKVTEMGQEVTMRCQPILGHNTVFWYRQTMMQGLELLAYFRNRAPLDDSGMPKDRFSAEMPDATLATLKIQPSEPRDSAVYFCASGLAGLGHFNGYNEQFFGPGTRLTVL.

This clonotype has a handful of counts. The chain combines TRBV3-1 with TRBJ2-7, with 9 positions matching TRBD2. V lost 3 bases to trimming and J lost 3 bases; unmatched junction nucleotides: 0. In germline, CDR1 is LGHDT, CDR2 YNNKEL (reference sequence). The CDR3 totals 13 residues. The CDR3 coding sequence is TGTGCCAGCAGCCAGCGGGAGGGCTACGAGCAGTACTTC. It specifies CASSQREGYEQYF.

The rearrangement uses TRBV5-1 and TRBJ2-7; 8 nucleotides align to TRBD1. CDR3 size: 19 residues. Germline lookup yields CDR1 SGHRS and CDR2 YFSETQ. V was clipped by 3 bases and J by 0 bases; unmatched bases: 17. This CDR3 reads CASSSGITAGGASSYEQYF. CDR3 bases: TGCGCCAGCAGCTCGGGGATAACTGCAGGGGGCGCGAGCTCCTACGAGCAGTACTTC.

This clonotype appeared a few times. V usage is TRBV12-3 or TRBV12-4 and J usage is TRBJ2-1, with TRBD2 identical over 12 bases. J lost 9 bases, V lost 9 bases, and 9 bases had no gene match. The CDR3 runs to 14 residues. The CDR3 loop reads CASQTSGGLGEQFF. The CDR3 coding sequence is TGTGCCAGTCAGACTAGCGGGGGTTTGGGTGAGCAGTTCTTC.

In nucleotides, the CDR3 is TGTGCCAGTACGTTTAGCTCGGGACAGGGGTACTATGGCTACACCTTC. Encoded protein: CASTFSSGQGYYGYTF. This chain uses TRBV19 with TRBJ1-2; 10 positions agree with TRBD1. V was pared by 7 bases and J by 3 bases, with 11 bases of the junction left unmatched. CDR3 length: 16 amino acids. CDR1 LNHDA and CDR2 SQIVND come from the germline V gene (reference sequence).

This clonotype was counted a few times. CDR3 sequence reads: CATGPSDEQFF. The CDR3 bases are TGTGCCACGGGACCTTCGGATGAGCAGTTCTTC. The V and J genes are TRBV10-3 and TRBJ2-1; the D gene could be TRBD1 or TRBD2 (5 bases each). CDR1 and CDR2 (germline): ENHRY, SYGVKD. The CDR3 sequence is 11 residues long. V lost 10 bases and J 8 bases, leaving 12 bases between the germline ends.